The 7 T cell receptor beta chains below come from one sample, sequenced in a study of regulatory T cells in long-lasting Graves disease. CDR3 regions were amplified by Arm-PCR using iRepertoire HTBI primers to build TCR beta libraries. TCRdb called the multiplex PCR reads again in MiXCR, with one record for every CDR3 protein. The table records roughly 450,000 distinct CDR3 sequences, roughly 22% of them present only once. Noted time point: persistent/refractory GD, antithyroid drugs over 5 years with positive TRAb. From PBMCs, RNA was extracted and then used to make the TCR library. Specimen: peripheral blood mononuclear cells (PBMCs), collected when the disease was refractory, from a patient treated with antithyroid drugs. These receptors were taken from a female donor with Graves disease.

This clonotype was observed a handful of times. The chain employs TRBV15 and TRBJ2-2, with TRBD1 identical over 10 bases. The V gene end was trimmed by 1 base and the J gene end by 3 bases; junction bases not matched to a gene: 5. CDR1 is LNHNV and CDR2 is YYDKDF in the germline V gene (reference sequence). The CDR3 has 17 residues. This CDR3 is CATSRGGQGSDTGELFF. CDR3 in DNA: TGTGCCACCAGCAGAGGGGGACAGGGGTCCGACACCGGGGAGCTGTTTTTT.

This clonotype was picked up a small number of times. The V and J genes are TRBV20-1 and TRBJ2-5, with TRBD2 matching 14 bases. Per the germline V gene, CDR1 is DFQATT and CDR2 is SNEGSKA (reference sequence). CDR3 length: 16 residues. J was trimmed by 4 bases and V by 3 bases; bases with no gene match: 7. CDR3 DNA sequence: TGCAGTGCTAGTCGTACCGGGACTAGCGGGAGAGAGACCCAGTACTTC. Protein: CSASRTGTSGRETQYF.

This sequence joins TRBV4-2 and TRBJ2-1, with D uncertain. CDR3 length: 15 residues. Germline V gives CDR1 LGHNA, CDR2 YNFKEQ. Trimming took off 4 bases at V and 4 bases at J, with 14 bases between the two ends. The CDR3 DNA reads as TGTGCCAGCAGCCCAACGATGGACGGGTACAATGAGCAGTTCTTC. Its translation: CASSPTMDGYNEQFF.

This clonotype was recorded at least ten times. The gene calls are TRBV7-2 and TRBJ1-2; no firm D call. The CDR3 contains 14 residues. Germline values: CDR1 SGHTA, CDR2 FQGNSA. Between the trimmed V and J ends, which lost 0 bases and 7 bases, there was a span of 12 bases. In DNA form, the CDR3 reads TGTGCCAGCAGCTTAGCCCAGCAGTTTATTGGCTACACCTTC. Translation gives CASSLAQQFIGYTF. Full variable domain (missing parts from reference TRBV7-2 and TRBJ1-2): GAGVSQSPSNKVTEKGKDVELRCDPISGHTALYWYRQSLGQGLEFLIYFQGNSAPDKSGLPSDRFSAERTGGSVSTLTIQRTQQEDSAVYLCASSLAQQFIGYTFGSGTRLTVV.

As to this clonotype: A much larger clonotype is one base distant, so this may be a read error. The rearrangement joins TRBV12-3 or TRBV12-4 to TRBJ1-1; D possibly corresponds to TRBD1 (6 bases). CDR3 size: 13 residues. This chain's CDR3 is CASNGQPNTEASF. The CDR3, as DNA: TGTGCCAGCAACGGACAGCCTAACACTGAAGCTTCCTTT.

The rearrangement uses TRBV5-1 and TRBJ1-1; 7 nucleotides line up with TRBD1. V trimming: 0 bases; J trimming: 1 base; junction bases outside the gene matches: 3. CDR3 size: 15 residues. CDR1 SGHRS and CDR2 YFSETQ come from the germline V gene. CDR3 amino acids: CASSLVGGGNTEAFF. The CDR3 nucleotides are TGCGCCAGCAGCTTGGTAGGGGGCGGGAACACTGAAGCTTTCTTT.

The table lists this clonotype with many counts. This chain connects TRBV6-1 to TRBJ1-5, with TRBD1 matching 8 bases. The V and J ends lost 6 bases and 9 bases, in that order; junction bases with no gene match: 16. From germline, CDR1 is MNHNS and CDR2 SASEGT. The CDR3 contains 16 residues. CDR3 sequence reads: CASRSSDRGQGGPQHF. CDR3 DNA: TGTGCCAGCAGATCCTCCGACAGGGGCCAGGGGGGGCCCCAGCATTTT.